Listed here are 7 T cell receptor beta chains from one sample, sequenced in a study of radiotherapy plus CTLA-4 blockade in lung cancer. The method was immunoSEQ multiplex PCR; TCRdb's version includes in-frame clones alone and lacks a portion of them. The sample comprises tens of thousands of clones, 65% to 80% of which are singletons, and 8% to 10% rests with the top ten. The sequencing here drew on peripheral blood, taken from a patient treated with radiotherapy plus ipilimumab. These receptors all stem from a human donor with non-small cell lung cancer who had a complete response to radiotherapy plus ipilimumab.

The V call is TRBV4-1, the J call TRBJ2-3, with a possible D match to TRBD1 (7 bases). Germline V lookup: CDR1 MGHRA, CDR2 YSYEKL. Trimming pared 4 bases from V and 2 bases from J, leaving 16 bases between. CDR3 length: 16 amino acids. The CDR3 bases are TGCGCCAGCAGCCCCCAGGGGGGAGTCACCACAGATACGCAGTATTTT. Translated: CASSPQGGVTTDTQYF.

The chain couples TRBV2 to TRBJ1-3; no reliable D call. V was pared by 9 bases and J by 1 base, with 7 bases between. Per germline, CDR1 SNHLY and CDR2 FYNNEI. The CDR3 runs 12 residues. In nucleotides, the CDR3 is TGTGCCAGTAAGGCTTCTGGAAACACCATATATTTT. Its translation: CASKASGNTIYF.

The J gene is TRBJ1-2, the V gene TRBV7-2, with D unresolved. With 2 bases removed from V and 5 bases from J, the gap between germline ends came to 9 bases. Germline CDR1 reads SGHTA; CDR2 reads FQGNSA. The CDR3 contains 13 residues. The CDR3 DNA follows: TGTGCCAGCAGCTTAACAGAGAGATATGGCTACACCTTC. Protein: CASSLTERYGYTF.

CDR3 protein: CASSDPRQGADTGELFF. In DNA, the CDR3 is TGTGCCAGCAGTGATCCCAGACAGGGCGCGGACACCGGGGAGCTGTTTTTT. The rearrangement uses TRBV25-1 and TRBJ2-2; TRBD1 agrees at 7 bases. The CDR3 runs to 17 residues. CDR1 MGHDK and CDR2 SYGVNS come from the germline V gene. The junction had 10 bases not matched to a gene; V was cut back by 3 bases and J by 3 bases.

V and J are TRBV5-1 and TRBJ2-5; D is possibly TRBD1 (5 bases). The CDR3 is 14 amino acids. Deletions cut 3 bases from V and 1 base from J, with 10 bases between. Germline values: CDR1 SGHRS, CDR2 YFSETQ. CDR3 bases: TGCGCCAGCAGCTACACAGGTGGCCAAGAGACCCAGTACTTC. Amino acid sequence: CASSYTGGQETQYF.

The V call is TRBV10-3, the J call TRBJ2-3; D is perhaps TRBD1 or TRBD2 (6 bases each). The CDR3 length is 12 residues. The V and J ends lost 11 bases and 1 base respectively, with 10 bases between them. Germline lookup yields CDR1 ENHRY and CDR2 SYGVKD. This chain's CDR3 is CAVRGGTDTQYF. In DNA, the CDR3 is TGTGCCGTTAGGGGGGGCACAGATACGCAGTATTTT.

The chain is built from TRBV30 and TRBJ1-5; D may be TRBD1 (5 bases). From germline, CDR1 is GTSNPN and CDR2 SVGIG (reference sequence). The V end lost 5 bases, the J end lost 0 bases, and 14 bases lay between the germline ends. This CDR3 region has 15 residues. The CDR3 bases are TGTGCCTGGGGGCGGCAGGGCTATAGCAATCAGCCCCAGCATTTT. Translated, it gives CAWGRQGYSNQPQHF.